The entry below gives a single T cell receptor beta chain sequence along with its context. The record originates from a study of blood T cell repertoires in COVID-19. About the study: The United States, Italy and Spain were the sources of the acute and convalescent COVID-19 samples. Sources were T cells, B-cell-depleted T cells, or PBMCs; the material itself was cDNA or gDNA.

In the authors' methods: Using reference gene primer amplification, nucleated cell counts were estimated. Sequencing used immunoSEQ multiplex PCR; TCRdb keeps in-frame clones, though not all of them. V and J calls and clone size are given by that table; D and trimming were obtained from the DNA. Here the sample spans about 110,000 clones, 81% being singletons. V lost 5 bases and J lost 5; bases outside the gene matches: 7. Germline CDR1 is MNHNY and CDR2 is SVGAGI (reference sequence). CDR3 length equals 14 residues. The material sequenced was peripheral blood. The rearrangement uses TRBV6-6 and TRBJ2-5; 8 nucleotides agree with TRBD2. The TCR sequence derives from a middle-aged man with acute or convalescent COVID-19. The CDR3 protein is CASSRSGSIETQYF. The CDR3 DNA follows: TGTGCCAGCAGTCGAAGCGGGAGTATCGAGACCCAGTACTTC.